This passage covers 29 T cell receptor beta chains from one sample sequenced in a study of yellow fever vaccine responses in identical twins. TCRdb used MiXCR to reprocess the RT-PCR reads, holding one entry per CDR3 protein. This table has some 20,000 distinct CDR3 sequences, around 70% appearing once. This specimen consisted of T cells from blood (PBMCs), unsorted or a sorted subset (not recorded which), obtained before or after yellow fever vaccination (not recorded which). The receptors stem from a woman under 30 who received the yellow fever vaccine.

This rearrangement joins TRBV29-1 to TRBJ1-2, with D unclear. Looked up from germline, CDR1 is SQVTM and CDR2 is ANQGSEA. Trimming left V 2 bases short and J 8 bases short, with 12 bases between. There are 12 residues in the CDR3. CDR3 residues: CSVERDGAGYTF. DNA of the CDR3: TGCAGCGTTGAACGGGATGGAGCGGGCTACACCTTC.

This rearrangement joins TRBV10-3 to TRBJ1-1; tentative D call: TRBD1 (5 bases). The CDR3 is 14 amino acids. V lost 3 bases, J lost 0 bases, and 8 bases lay in between. Germline V lookup: CDR1 ENHRY, CDR2 SYGVKD. This CDR3 is CAISESGLNTEAFF. CDR3 DNA sequence: TGTGCCATCAGTGAATCAGGGCTGAACACTGAAGCTTTCTTT.

V usage is TRBV29-1 and J usage is TRBJ2-1; D is unresolved. CDR3 length: 14 amino acids. Trimming removed 3 bases at V and 4 bases at J, with 13 bases between. The germline CDR1 and CDR2 sequences are SQVTM and ANQGSEA. CDR3 loop: CSVDGLPLYNEQFF. The DNA for the CDR3 is TGCAGCGTTGACGGCCTACCGCTTTACAATGAGCAGTTCTTC.

This clonotype was seen a handful of times. The chain couples TRBV29-1 to TRBJ2-1, with 9 nucleotides matching TRBD1. This CDR3 is built from 14 residues. CDR1 SQVTM and CDR2 ANQGSEA come from the germline V gene. With 6 bases clipped from V and 7 bases from J, the junction kept 10 bases outside the gene matches. The CDR3 DNA reads TGCAGCGTGGGAACCGGGACAGGGTCAAATGAGCAGTTCTTC. It is translated as CSVGTGTGSNEQFF.

This clonotype came up a few times. The chain is built from TRBV10-3 and TRBJ2-1; D is unresolved. Germline V gene data show CDR1 as ENHRY and CDR2 as SYGVKD. The CDR3 extends over 11 amino acids. The V and J ends lost 2 bases and 15 bases respectively, with 11 bases between them. CDR3 bases: TGTGCCATCAGTGAGGATCAAGAACGGTTCTTC. Translation: CAISEDQERFF.

This clonotype was detected only a few times. The chain links TRBV3-1 to TRBJ2-7, with D possibly TRBD2 on 5 matching bases. Deletions cut 2 bases from V and 6 bases from J, with 11 bases between. Germline loops: CDR1 LGHDT, CDR2 YNNKEL (reference sequence). The CDR3 has 13 residues. The CDR3: CASSQNHGGEQYV. The CDR3 region has the DNA TGTGCCAGCAGCCAAAACCATGGAGGCGAGCAGTACGTC.

This clonotype was counted between two and nine times. The chain carries TRBV7-6 and TRBJ1-5, with TRBD1 identical over 9 bases. Germline trimming cut 1 base from V and 7 bases from J; bases unmatched to any gene: 2. The length of the CDR3 is 14 residues. Germline CDR1 is SGHVS and CDR2 is FNYEAQ. The CDR3 is CASSLGQGGQPQHF. The CDR3 nucleotides are TGTGCCAGCAGCTTAGGACAGGGGGGGCAGCCCCAGCATTTT.

This chain joins TRBV10-3 and TRBJ2-2; 10 bases align to TRBD2. Per germline, CDR1 ENHRY and CDR2 SYGVKD. The CDR3 spans 13 residues. V dropped 10 bases and J dropped 4; count of bases not matched to a gene: 3. The CDR3 spells CATSSGGTGELFF. CDR3 bases: TGTGCCACCTCTAGCGGGGGCACCGGGGAGCTGTTTTTT.

This chain connects TRBV27 to TRBJ1-1, with D maybe TRBD1 (5 bases). This CDR3 is built from 15 residues. Trimming removed 1 base at V and 4 bases at J, with 13 bases between. The germline gives CDR1 MNHEY, CDR2 SMNVEV (reference sequence). CDR3 sequence reads: CASSLFPGWTTEAFF. The CDR3 DNA follows: TGTGCCAGCAGTTTATTTCCAGGGTGGACCACTGAAGCTTTCTTT.

The J gene is TRBJ1-2, the V gene TRBV29-1; D is uncertain. This CDR3 is 18 amino acids long. Germline V gene data show CDR1 as SQVTM and CDR2 as ANQGSEA. V lost 6 bases and J 2 bases, leaving 28 bases between the germline ends. The CDR3 reads CSVLNTEYTKSGNYGYTF. The CDR3 DNA reads TGCAGCGTACTTAACACTGAGTACACCAAAAGTGGCAACTATGGCTACACCTTC.

V usage is TRBV29-1 and J usage is TRBJ1-1; the D gene is possibly TRBD1 (6 bases). CDR3 size: 14 residues. Germline values: CDR1 SQVTM, CDR2 ANQGSEA. V shed 1 base and J shed 1 base, with 10 bases lying between them. DNA of the CDR3: TGCAGCGTTGAAGGAGGACAGTCGAACACTGAAGCTTTCTTT. Translated, it gives CSVEGGQSNTEAFF.

This chain uses TRBV18 with TRBJ1-1; unclear D gene. Germline V gives CDR1 KGHSH, CDR2 LQKENI. Deletions cut 2 bases from V and 2 bases from J, with 9 bases between. This CDR3 has 14 amino acids. The CDR3 is CASSPGQSNTEAFF. CDR3 sequence (DNA): TGTGCCAGCTCACCAGGGCAGTCCAACACTGAAGCTTTCTTT.

The gene calls are TRBV18 and TRBJ2-1; possibly TRBD2 for D (6 bases). Trimming took off 1 base at V and 0 bases at J, with 13 bases between the two ends. The CDR3 runs to 17 residues. The germline gives CDR1 KGHSH, CDR2 LQKENI. The CDR3 region has the DNA TGTGCCAGCTCACCACTTCAGCGGGTGAGCTCCTACAATGAGCAGTTCTTC. As protein: CASSPLQRVSSYNEQFF.

This chain joins TRBV7-9 and TRBJ2-2; D is possibly TRBD1 (6 bases). Per germline, CDR1 SEHNR and CDR2 FQNEAQ (reference sequence). V lost 3 bases and J lost 0, with 14 bases in between. This CDR3 has 17 amino acids. CDR3 amino acids: CASSLIGGVANTGELFF. The DNA of the CDR3 is TGTGCCAGCAGCTTGATTGGGGGCGTGGCGAACACCGGGGAGCTGTTTTTT.

This clonotype was counted between two and nine times. The chain carries TRBV29-1 and TRBJ2-3, with TRBD2 matching over 11 bases. This CDR3 has 16 amino acids. Germline CDR1 is SQVTM and CDR2 is ANQGSEA. The V gene end was trimmed by 4 bases and the J gene end by 5 bases; junction bases not matched to a gene: 11. The CDR3 sequence: CSVVGGTSGVLDTQYF. The CDR3 bases are TGCAGCGTTGTGGGGGGGACTAGCGGCGTTCTAGATACGCAGTATTTT.

This clonotype was detected a few times. The V and J genes are TRBV18 and TRBJ2-7; a possible D gene is TRBD1 (6 bases). CDR1 and CDR2 from the germline V gene are KGHSH and LQKENI. V lost 2 bases, J lost 4 bases, and 9 bases lay in between. This CDR3 has 13 amino acids. CDR3 protein: CASSPSQGYEQYF. The CDR3 region has the DNA TGTGCCAGCTCACCAAGCCAGGGGTACGAGCAGTACTTC. Based on the CDR3 plus reference TRBV18 and TRBJ2-7, the full variable domain is NAGVMQNPRHLVRRRGQEARLRCSPMKGHSHVYWYRQLPEEGLKFMVYLQKENIIDESGMPKERFSAEFPKEGPSILRIQQVVRGDSAAYFCASSPSQGYEQYFGPGTRLTVT.

This clonotype was counted between two and nine times. The chain is built from TRBV11-1 and TRBJ2-3; 14 bases map to TRBD2. CDR3 length equals 19 residues. The junction had 10 bases not matched to a gene; V was cut back by 5 bases and J by 0 bases. Germline CDR1 is SGHAT and CDR2 is FQDESV (reference sequence). CDR3 loop: CASSQSGTSGSASTDTQYF. The DNA for the CDR3 is TGTGCCAGCAGCCAGTCCGGGACTAGCGGGAGCGCTAGCACAGATACGCAGTATTTT.

The rearrangement links TRBV29-1 to TRBJ1-2; 10 bases match TRBD1. The CDR3 is made up of 17 amino acids. J was trimmed by 7 bases and V by 3 bases; bases with no gene match: 17. CDR1 SQVTM and CDR2 ANQGSEA come from the germline V gene. CDR3 sequence: CSVDGWTLTGGGGGYTF. DNA for the CDR3: TGCAGCGTTGATGGCTGGACGCTGACAGGGGGCGGAGGTGGCTACACCTTC.

The CDR3, as DNA: TGCAGTGCTAGGACAGGGGGGAATTCACCCCTCCACTTT. As protein: CSARTGGNSPLHF. The rearrangement joins TRBV20-1 to TRBJ1-6; 9 nucleotides match TRBD1. Germline loops: CDR1 DFQATT, CDR2 SNEGSKA (reference sequence). V trimming: 3 bases; J trimming: 7 bases; junction bases outside the gene matches: 1. The CDR3 length is 13 residues.

This sequence joins TRBV5-1 and TRBJ2-7; tentative D call: TRBD1 (5 bases). The CDR3 is made up of 14 amino acids. In germline, CDR1 is SGHRS, CDR2 YFSETQ. The ends were cut back, 0 bases at V and 1 base at J, with 8 bases in the middle. The CDR3 spells CASSLGGRSYEQYV. The CDR3 DNA is TGCGCCAGCAGCTTGGGGGGCCGGTCCTACGAGCAGTACGTC.

This chain connects TRBV10-1 to TRBJ1-1, with a possible D match to TRBD1 (6 bases). With 7 bases removed from V and 5 bases from J, the gap between germline ends came to 17 bases. CDR3 size: 14 residues. Germline CDR1 is WNHNN and CDR2 is SYGVQD (reference sequence). DNA for the CDR3: TGCGCCAGCACCGCGGGCAGGGGCGATACTGAAGCTTTCTTT. Protein product: CASTAGRGDTEAFF.

The gene calls are TRBV4-1 and TRBJ1-4; TRBD1 agrees at 7 bases. The CDR3 runs to 14 residues. With V trimmed by 3 bases and J by 7 bases, 5 bases remained unmatched. CDR1 and CDR2 from the germline V gene are MGHRA and YSYEKL. CDR3 sequence (DNA): TGCGCCAGCAGCCATCCCGGGACAGCTGAAAAACTGTTTTTT. Translation gives CASSHPGTAEKLFF.

This clonotype was counted between two and nine times. This chain joins TRBV11-3 and TRBJ2-1; D is uncertain. The CDR3 contains 14 residues. Germline values: CDR1 SGHNT, CDR2 YENEEA. V was cut by 5 bases and J by 0 bases, with 8 bases left in between. CDR3 DNA sequence: TGTGCCAGCAGCCCGGGCGGCTCCTACAATGAGCAGTTCTTC. It specifies CASSPGGSYNEQFF.

This clonotype was seen a handful of times. The chain joins TRBV6-2 or TRBV6-3 to TRBJ2-2; D ambiguous. The CDR3 runs 11 residues. Germline loops: CDR1 MNHEY, CDR2 SVGEGT. Trimming removed 5 bases from V and 5 bases from J, with 3 bases in between. The CDR3 DNA sequence: TGTGCCAGCAGTCGGACCGGGGAGCTGTTTTTT. Its translation is CASSRTGELFF.

The V gene is TRBV12-3 or TRBV12-4, the J gene TRBJ1-3, with no clear D. V lost 7 bases and J lost 3, with 13 bases in between. CDR3 length: 14 residues. In nucleotides, the CDR3 is TGTGCCAGCACCGTGGAGGGTTATGGAAACACCATATATTTT. Translation gives CASTVEGYGNTIYF.

This chain links TRBV10-3 with TRBJ1-1; D gene uncertain. The germline V and J ends were trimmed by 4 bases and 4 bases, with 10 bases remaining between them. CDR1 is ENHRY, CDR2 SYGVKD, per germline. CDR3 length: 13 residues. The CDR3 is CAISGDEITEAFF. The CDR3 nucleotides read TGTGCCATCAGTGGTGATGAAATCACTGAAGCTTTCTTT.

The V gene is TRBV7-4, the J gene TRBJ2-1; no clear D gene. The germline CDR1 and CDR2 sequences are SGHVT and SQSDAQ. The CDR3 length is 14 residues. V lost 0 bases and J lost 4, with 7 bases in between. CDR3 loop: CASSLADPYNEQFF. CDR3 nucleotides: TGTGCCAGCAGCTTAGCCGACCCATACAATGAGCAGTTCTTC.

The J gene is TRBJ2-7, the V gene TRBV11-1; TRBD2 matches 8 bases. This CDR3 is 16 amino acids long. Germline V gives CDR1 SGHAT, CDR2 FQDESV (reference sequence). The V and J ends lost 2 bases and 2 bases, in that order; junction bases with no gene match: 8. The CDR3 nucleotides read TGTGCCAGCAGCTTAAACCCAGCGGGAGAGACCTACGAGCAGTACTTC. Translation gives CASSLNPAGETYEQYF.

V and J are TRBV20-1 and TRBJ2-7, with D maybe TRBD2 (6 bases). The CDR3 has 15 residues. CDR1 and CDR2 (germline): DFQATT, SNEGSKA (reference sequence). Deletions cut 0 bases from V and 5 bases from J, with 17 bases between. The CDR3 sequence: CSARDVPSSDHEQYF. The CDR3 DNA follows: TGCAGTGCTAGAGATGTACCGTCTAGCGACCACGAGCAGTACTTC.